One T cell receptor beta chain is described in this entry. The antigen remains undetermined. This sample stems from a study of shared clonotypes between healthy human individuals. The CDR3 totals 14 residues. The germline V gene encodes CDR1 MGHRA and CDR2 YSYEKL. Trimming pared 0 bases from V and 3 bases from J, leaving 9 bases between. Sequencing was performed with immunoSEQ multiplex PCR; in TCRdb, only in-frame clones are kept and a portion is missing. The sample shows 800,000 to 950,000 clones, about 96% of them seen only once. Findings and caveats of the study: Across four donors, naive CD4 shared 5% to 6%, naive CD8 about 3.2%, memory CD4 more than 2%, memory CD8 around 0.42%.

Only CD45RO-negative cells positively selected for CCR7 counted as naive CD8 cells, so terminally differentiated effector memory CD45RA+ cells were excluded. The material sequenced was naive CD8+ T cells sorted from blood. V and J are TRBV4-1 and TRBJ2-7; tentative D call: TRBD1 (6 bases). This receptor was identified in a man younger than 40 in good health. The CDR3 reads CASSQEWGHYEQYF. The CDR3 nucleotides read TGCGCCAGCAGCCAAGAGTGGGGGCACTACGAGCAGTACTTC.